Listed below are T cell receptor beta chains from one sample, sequenced in a study of blood T cell repertoires in COVID-19. The protocol was immunoSEQ multiplex PCR, while the TCRdb copy is restricted to in-frame clones and leaves out a portion. The sample contains roughly 120,000 clones, around nine tenths of which appear only once. The sequencing input was peripheral blood. The receptors were gathered from a woman aged 45-60 years with active or convalescent COVID-19. Both conserved end residues are part of each CDR3. Each record gives: D gene, J gene, V gene, clone size, CDR3 DNA, CDR3 protein. A D gene is named only where the DNA matches it firmly. Size values are once, few and many counts, or a class for expanded clones, and some rows have none.

D gene: NA
J gene: TRBJ2-2
V gene: TRBV2
clone size: NA
CDR3 DNA: TGTGCCTGTCGGGGGAACACCGGGGAGCTGTTTTTT
CDR3 protein: CACRGNTGELFF

D gene: NA
J gene: TRBJ1-1
V gene: TRBV4-2
clone size: NA
CDR3 DNA: TGTGCCAGCAGCCAGCAAAGAGGGGACAAAACTGAAGCTTTCTTT
CDR3 protein: CASSQQRGDKTEAFF

D gene: TRBD2
J gene: TRBJ2-5
V gene: TRBV7-2
clone size: NA
CDR3 DNA: TGTGCCAGCAGCTCGTTACTAGCGGGAGTAAGAGAGACCCAGTACTTC
CDR3 protein: CASSSLLAGVRETQYF

D gene: NA
J gene: TRBJ1-3
V gene: TRBV11-3
clone size: once
CDR3 DNA: TGTGCCAGCAGTTATGGACTTGGAAACACCATATATTTT
CDR3 protein: CASSYGLGNTIYF

D gene: TRBD2
J gene: TRBJ2-1
V gene: TRBV9
clone size: NA
CDR3 DNA: TGTGCCAGCAGCGTCGCGGGTGCGGGAGGGCCGAAAAGCTACAATGAGCAGTTCTTC
CDR3 protein: CASSVAGAGGPKSYNEQFF

D gene: NA
J gene: TRBJ2-2
V gene: TRBV20-1
clone size: NA
CDR3 DNA: TGCAGTGCTAGTCTAAGGAACACCGGGGAGCTGTTTTTT
CDR3 protein: CSASLRNTGELFF

D gene: NA
J gene: TRBJ2-1
V gene: TRBV6-2/TRBV6-3
clone size: NA
CDR3 DNA: TGTGCCAGCAGCCTAAAGAGCTCCTACAATGAGCAGTTCTTC
CDR3 protein: CASSLKSSYNEQFF

D gene: NA
J gene: TRBJ2-7
V gene: TRBV14
clone size: NA
CDR3 DNA: TGTGCCAGCAGCCAGGCGACAGGGACTTACGAGCAGTACTTC
CDR3 protein: CASSQATGTYEQYF

D gene: TRBD1
J gene: TRBJ1-2
V gene: TRBV11-2
clone size: NA
CDR3 DNA: TGTGCCAGCAGCCGCGGGACAGGGTTTGACTATGGCTACACCTTC
CDR3 protein: CASSRGTGFDYGYTF

D gene: TRBD1
J gene: TRBJ1-2
V gene: TRBV6-5
clone size: NA
CDR3 DNA: TGTGCCAGCAGAGCCCCCAGGGGGGCGTACTATGGCTACACCTTC
CDR3 protein: CASRAPRGAYYGYTF

D gene: NA
J gene: TRBJ1-1
V gene: TRBV2
clone size: once
CDR3 DNA: TGTGCCAGCAGTTCGGACAGGAACACTGAAGCTTTCTTT
CDR3 protein: CASSSDRNTEAFF